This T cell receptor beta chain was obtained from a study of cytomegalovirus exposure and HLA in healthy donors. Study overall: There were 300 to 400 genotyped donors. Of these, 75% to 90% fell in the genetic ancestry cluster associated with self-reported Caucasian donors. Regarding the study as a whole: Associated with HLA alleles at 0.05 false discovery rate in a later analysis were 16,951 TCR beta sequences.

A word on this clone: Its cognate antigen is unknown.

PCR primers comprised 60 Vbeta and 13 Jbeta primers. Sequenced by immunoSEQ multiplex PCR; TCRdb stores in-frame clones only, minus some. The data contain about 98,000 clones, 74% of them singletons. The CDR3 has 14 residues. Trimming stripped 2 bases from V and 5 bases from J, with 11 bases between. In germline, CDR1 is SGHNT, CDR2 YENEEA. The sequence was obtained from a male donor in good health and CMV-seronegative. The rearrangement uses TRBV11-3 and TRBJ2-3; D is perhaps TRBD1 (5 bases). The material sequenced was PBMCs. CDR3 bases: TGTGCCAGCAGCTTAAGGGGTCGAGTAGATACGCAGTATTTT. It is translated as CASSLRGRVDTQYF.